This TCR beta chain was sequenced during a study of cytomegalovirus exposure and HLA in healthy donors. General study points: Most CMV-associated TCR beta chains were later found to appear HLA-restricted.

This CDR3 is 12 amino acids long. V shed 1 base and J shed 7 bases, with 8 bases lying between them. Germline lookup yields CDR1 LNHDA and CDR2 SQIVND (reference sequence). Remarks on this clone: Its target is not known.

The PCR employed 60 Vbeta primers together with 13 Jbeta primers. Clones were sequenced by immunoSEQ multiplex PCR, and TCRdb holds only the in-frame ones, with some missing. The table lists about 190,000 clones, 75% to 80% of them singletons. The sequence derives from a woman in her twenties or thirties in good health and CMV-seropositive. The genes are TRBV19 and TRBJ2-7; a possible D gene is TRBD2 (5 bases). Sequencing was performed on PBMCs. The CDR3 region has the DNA TGTGCCAGTAGTATAGGAGGGCAGGAGCAGTACTTC. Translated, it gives CASSIGGQEQYF.